These 22 T cell receptor beta chains share one sample of origin, sequenced in a study of shared clonotypes between healthy human individuals. Assay used: immunoSEQ multiplex PCR; TCRdb lists only in-frame clones, some missing. Here the sample spans approximately 250,000 clones, about 65% being singletons. The sequencing input was memory CD4+ T cells sorted from blood. Subset: CD45RA-negative fraction. All receptors derive from a man aged 30-40 years in good health.

This clone was detected once. V and J are TRBV5-4 and TRBJ2-1; either TRBD1 or TRBD2 may fit D (5 bases each). Germline assignment: CDR1 SGHNT and CDR2 YYREEE (reference sequence). The CDR3 is 12 residues long. The V end lost 3 bases, the J end lost 7 bases, and 8 bases lay between the germline ends. The CDR3 DNA reads TGTGCCAGCAGCTGGGGACCTAATGAGCAGTTCTTC. It is translated as CASSWGPNEQFF.

The chain employs TRBV11-3 and TRBJ2-1, with 12 bases aligning to TRBD2. From germline, CDR1 is SGHNT and CDR2 YENEEA. Losses at the gene ends were 7 bases for V and 6 bases for J; bases not matched to a gene: 7. The CDR3 contains 15 residues. This CDR3 reads CASKPSGRASNEQFF. In DNA form, the CDR3 reads TGTGCCAGCAAACCTAGCGGGAGGGCCAGCAATGAGCAGTTCTTC.

Concerning this clone itself: Other DNA sequences in this specimen translate into the identical CDR3. DNA for the CDR3: TGTGCCAGCAGCTCGGGACAGGGGGGGACAGATACGCAGTATTTT. It yields the protein CASSSGQGGTDTQYF. The chain combines TRBV5-4 with TRBJ2-3; 11 bases fit TRBD1. Germline lookup yields CDR1 SGHNT and CDR2 YYREEE (reference sequence). The CDR3 is 15 amino acids. Trimming at V came to 3 bases and at J to 3 bases, leaving 3 bases not matched to a gene.

This clone occurred once. This chain joins TRBV5-5 and TRBJ2-3; D is ambiguous. V was clipped by 4 bases and J by 6 bases, with 12 bases between them. CDR3 length: 13 amino acids. Germline CDR1 and CDR2: SGHKS and YYEKEE (reference sequence). CDR3 region: CASSLDFGDTQYF. CDR3 nucleotide sequence: TGTGCCAGCAGCCTGGATTTTGGGGATACGCAGTATTTT.

The chain has TRBV28 and TRBJ1-5; no definite D call. V lost 5 bases, J lost 0 bases, and 5 bases lay in between. This CDR3 has 13 amino acids. The germline V gene encodes CDR1 MDHEN and CDR2 SYDVKM. The CDR3 DNA is TGTGCCAGCAGTGGAGATAGCAATCAGCCCCAGCATTTT. Protein sequence: CASSGDSNQPQHF.

This clone has ten or more counts. The same CDR3 is also encoded by other DNA sequences in this sample. In DNA, the CDR3 is TGTGCCAGCAGTTTGAGACTCTATGGCTACACCTTC. It specifies CASSLRLYGYTF. The V gene is TRBV28, the J gene TRBJ1-2; D ambiguous. CDR3 length: 12 amino acids. The germline V and J ends were trimmed by 3 bases and 4 bases, with 6 bases remaining between them. CDR1 and CDR2 from the germline V gene are MDHEN and SYDVKM.

The chain links TRBV19 to TRBJ2-7; D is unresolved. The CDR3 contains 12 residues. CDR1 and CDR2 from the germline V gene are LNHDA and SQIVND (reference sequence). Trimming shortened V by 5 bases and J by 1 base, and 6 bases separated the two germline ends. This chain's CDR3 is CASSGLSYEQYF. The CDR3, as DNA: TGTGCCAGTAGTGGATTATCCTACGAGCAGTACTTC.

The chain uses TRBV29-1 and TRBJ2-1, with 7 bases aligning to TRBD1. The V gene end was trimmed by 4 bases and the J gene end by 3 bases; junction bases not matched to a gene: 3. Germline V gives CDR1 SQVTM, CDR2 ANQGSEA. There are 13 residues in the CDR3. This CDR3 is CSVAGQVYNEQFF. DNA of the CDR3: TGCAGCGTTGCCGGACAGGTCTACAATGAGCAGTTCTTC.

The sample holds one count of this clone. V and J are TRBV19 and TRBJ2-3; maybe TRBD1 (6 bases). CDR3 length equals 10 residues. Germline lookup yields CDR1 LNHDA and CDR2 SQIVND (reference sequence). Here the CDR3 DNA reads TGTGCTACAGGGTCGCATACGCAGTATTTT. It is translated as CATGSHTQYF.

The V and J genes are TRBV28 and TRBJ1-2; D ambiguous. The V end lost 7 bases, the J end lost 0 bases, and 21 bases lay between the germline ends. CDR1 and CDR2 (germline): MDHEN, SYDVKM. CDR3 length: 17 residues. The CDR3 sequence: CASTEGRHSAANYGYTF. As DNA, the CDR3 is TGTGCCAGCACCGAGGGTAGACACAGCGCGGCTAACTATGGCTACACCTTC.

The chain joins TRBV11-2 to TRBJ2-1, with a weak D call TRBD2 (6 bases). Trimming took 4 bases from V and 9 from J, leaving 13 bases between them. The germline gives CDR1 SGHAT, CDR2 FQNNGV. The CDR3 length is 13 residues. This CDR3 is CASSSTSPAEQFF. In DNA form, the CDR3 reads TGTGCCAGCAGCTCGACTAGTCCGGCTGAGCAGTTCTTC. Variable domain in full (rest from reference TRBV11-2 and TRBJ2-1): EAGVAQSPRYKIIEKRQSVAFWCNPISGHATLYWYQQILGQGPKLLIQFQNNGVVDDSQLPKDRFSAERLKGVDSTLKIQPAKLEDSAVYLCASSSTSPAEQFFGPGTRLTVL.

The genes are TRBV2 and TRBJ2-7, with a tentative D call TRBD1 (5 bases). The V end lost 3 bases, the J end lost 3 bases, and 21 bases lay between the germline ends. There are 17 residues in the CDR3. Looked up from germline, CDR1 is SNHLY and CDR2 is FYNNEI. The CDR3 here is CASSDEQAITYDYEQYF. The CDR3 coding sequence is TGTGCCAGCAGTGATGAACAGGCCATCACCTACGACTACGAGCAGTACTTC.

This clone was found a few times. This sequence joins TRBV10-3 and TRBJ2-7, with 8 bases identical to TRBD1. This CDR3 has 15 amino acids. The junction had 8 bases not matched to a gene; V was cut back by 3 bases and J by 4 bases. Germline CDR1 reads ENHRY; CDR2 reads SYGVKD. Here the CDR3 reads CAISDFDRGRYEQYF. CDR3 in DNA: TGTGCCATCAGTGACTTTGACAGGGGAAGGTACGAGCAGTACTTC.

The chain recombines TRBV7-8 with TRBJ2-5; D perhaps matches TRBD1 (5 bases). The CDR3 has 13 residues. Germline V gene sequence: CDR1 SGHVS, CDR2 FQNEAQ. Deletions cut 2 bases from V and 7 bases from J, with 11 bases between. The CDR3 region has the DNA TGTGCCAGCAGCTTACAGGGCTTTGGGACCCAGTACTTC. This sequence encodes CASSLQGFGTQYF.

The V and J genes are TRBV6-1 and TRBJ2-3; D gene ambiguous. This CDR3 spans 13 amino acids. The germline CDR1 and CDR2 sequences are MNHNS and SASEGT. Trimming cost V 6 bases and J 6 bases, with 13 bases left between them. This chain's CDR3 is CASRDRGADTQYF. CDR3 in DNA: TGTGCCAGCAGAGACCGAGGAGCTGATACGCAGTATTTT.

In regard to this clone: The junction shows a germline mismatch at one end, possibly a read error. This rearrangement joins TRBV7-7 to TRBJ1-3; D may be TRBD1 (5 bases). This CDR3 region has 14 residues. The germline V gene encodes CDR1 SSHAT and CDR2 FNYEAQ (reference sequence). The CDR3 DNA follows: TGTGCTAGCAGCCAGGGACCAGGGGGAAACACCATATATTTT. It yields the protein CASSQGPGGNTIYF.

The count of this clone is one. The chain joins TRBV7-2 to TRBJ2-7; maybe TRBD2 (5 bases). V lost 2 bases and J lost 3, with 14 bases in between. CDR1 is SGHTA, CDR2 FQGNSA, per germline. This CDR3 is 15 amino acids long. CDR3 in amino acids: CASSLFRGSGYEQYF. The CDR3 region has the DNA TGTGCCAGCAGCTTATTCCGAGGGAGCGGCTACGAGCAGTACTTC.

This clone was seen only a few times. This sequence joins TRBV6-4 and TRBJ2-5; TRBD2 matches 7 bases. There are 15 residues in the CDR3. The germline CDR1 and CDR2 sequences are MRHNA and SNTAGT. V was clipped by 5 bases and J by 4 bases; unmatched bases: 10. CDR3: CASSPRAGRGETQYF. DNA for the CDR3: TGTGCCAGCAGTCCCCGTGCGGGGAGGGGAGAGACCCAGTACTTC.

V usage is TRBV10-2 and J usage is TRBJ2-6; 9 bases agree with TRBD1. Germline V gene data show CDR1 as WSHSY and CDR2 as SAAADI. The junction had 5 bases not matched to a gene; V was cut back by 5 bases and J by 0 bases. CDR3 length equals 17 residues. The CDR3 nucleotides read TGCGCCAGCAGTCCCGGGACAGGGAACTCTGGGGCCAACGTCCTGACTTTC. Amino acids: CASSPGTGNSGANVLTF.

The chain employs TRBV30 and TRBJ2-5, with D hard to call. Per germline, CDR1 GTSNPN and CDR2 SVGIG (reference sequence). The ends were cut back, 5 bases at V and 7 bases at J, with 17 bases in the middle. This CDR3 contains 13 residues. CDR3: CAWQPAPWGTQYF. DNA for the CDR3: TGTGCCTGGCAGCCTGCCCCTTGGGGGACCCAGTACTTC. The full variable domain, in which reference TRBV30 and TRBJ2-5 provide the parts outside the CDR3, is SQTIHQWPATLVQPVGSPLSLECTVEGTSNPNLYWYRQAAGRGLQLLFYSVGIGQISSEVPQNLSASRPQDRQFILSSKKLLLSDSGFYLCAWQPAPWGTQYFGPGTRLLVL.

This clone was picked up a small number of times. The CDR3 DNA follows: TGTGCCAGCAGCTTGAGCGGGACTGGGGCCAACGTCCTGACTTTC. Its translation is CASSLSGTGANVLTF. The genes are TRBV5-4 and TRBJ2-6, with 7 bases that match TRBD2. Trimming cost V 1 base and J 2 bases; bases outside gene matches: 0. This CDR3 has 15 amino acids. Germline values: CDR1 SGHNT, CDR2 YYREEE (reference sequence). The whole variable domain, filled in from reference TRBV5-4 and TRBJ2-6, reads ETGVTQSPTHLIKTRGQQVTLRCSSQSGHNTVSWYQQALGQGPQFIFQYYREEENGRGNFPPRFSGLQFPNYSSELNVNALELDDSALYLCASSLSGTGANVLTFGAGSRLTVL.

This clone has just a few counts. The rearrangement links TRBV6-1 to TRBJ2-7; the D gene is possibly TRBD2 (5 bases). V was pared by 5 bases and J by 5 bases, with 22 bases between. Per germline, CDR1 MNHNS and CDR2 SASEGT. The length of the CDR3 is 16 residues. CDR3 protein: CASSQDLNPSYNEQYF. CDR3 sequence (DNA): TGTGCCAGCAGTCAAGACCTGAATCCTAGCTACAACGAGCAGTACTTC.